One sample yielded the 6 T cell receptor beta chains listed below, sequenced in a study of blood T cell repertoires in COVID-19. The assay was immunoSEQ multiplex PCR, and TCRdb's table has in-frame clones only and misses some. Of about 200,000 clones listed, about 84% are singletons. The specimen sequenced was PBMCs or T cells enriched from blood (not recorded which). These receptors were taken from a man aged 35 to 55 with acute COVID-19.

This chain joins TRBV4-3 and TRBJ1-4, with 9 bases that match TRBD1. CDR3 length: 16 amino acids. The germline CDR1 and CDR2 sequences are LGHNA and YSLEER. The V segment lost 6 bases and the J segment 7 bases; nucleotides outside the gene matches: 12. The CDR3 DNA reads as TGCGCCAGCAGTCAAAGCTACAGGGGGCACAGTGAAAAACTGTTTTTT. Translation gives CASSQSYRGHSEKLFF.

This clone was seen more than once but under ten times. This chain links TRBV7-2 with TRBJ1-6, with no clear D. The V gene's germline CDR1 is SGHTA and CDR2 FQGNSA. Trimming pared 5 bases from V and 0 bases from J, leaving 11 bases between. CDR3 length equals 16 residues. The DNA for the CDR3 is TGTGCCAGCAGCGATAGGAGCTTCTCCTATAATTCACCCCTCCACTTT. The encoded protein is CASSDRSFSYNSPLHF. Supplemented by reference TRBV7-2 and TRBJ1-6, the full variable domain reads GAGVSQSPSNKVTEKGKDVELRCDPISGHTALYWYRQSLGQGLEFLIYFQGNSAPDKSGLPSDRFSAERTGGSVSTLTIQRTQQEDSAVYLCASSDRSFSYNSPLHFGNGTRLTVT.

This rearrangement joins TRBV11-2 to TRBJ2-3; 8 bases map to TRBD2. This CDR3 has 13 amino acids. V shed 6 bases and J 6 bases; nucleotides not matched to a gene: 5. CDR1 SGHAT and CDR2 FQNNGV come from the germline V gene. CDR3: CASRSGSVDTQYF. The CDR3 DNA follows: TGTGCCAGCAGGAGCGGGAGCGTCGATACGCAGTATTTT.

This chain uses TRBV20-1 with TRBJ1-5, with unresolved D. V gave up 2 bases and J gave up 9 bases, with 8 bases separating them. There are 11 residues in the CDR3. Germline V gene lookup returns CDR1 DFQATT and CDR2 SNEGSKA (reference sequence). The CDR3, as DNA: TGCAGTGCTAGACCCCCGGGGCCCCAGCATTTT. Translated: CSARPPGPQHF.

This rearrangement joins TRBV18 to TRBJ1-1, with no clear D. The V end lost 2 bases, the J end lost 4 bases, and 8 bases lay between the germline ends. Germline loops: CDR1 KGHSH, CDR2 LQKENI. This CDR3 has 13 amino acids. The CDR3 nucleotides are TGTGCCAGCTCACCAAACGGTGGCACTGAAGCTTTCTTT. Amino acid sequence: CASSPNGGTEAFF.

The chain links TRBV5-1 to TRBJ1-6; D gene ambiguous. There are 12 residues in the CDR3. CDR1 and CDR2 from the germline V gene are SGHRS and YFSETQ. V gave up 5 bases and J gave up 5 bases, with 5 bases separating them. CDR3 protein: CASSVDNSPLHF. The CDR3, as DNA: TGCGCCAGCAGTGTAGATAATTCACCCCTCCACTTT.